A selection of T cell receptor beta chains follows, all from one sample in a study of monozygotic twins with inflammatory bowel disease. TCRdb reworked the 5' RACE reads into one entry per CDR3 protein, no DNA. The ten top clones account for under 2.5%, within a sample of approximately 100,000 distinct CDR3 sequences. Sequencing was done on a sample of blood. All receptors come from a human donor with ulcerative colitis or Crohn's disease, or a healthy co-twin of an affected twin (not recorded which). The CDR3 runs from the conserved cysteine through the conserved F or W.

>TRBJ2-3|TRBV27
CASRVSGSLTQYF
>TRBJ2-5|TRBV5-1
CASSLAASSTSGGAKTQYF
>TRBJ2-5|TRBV20-1
CSARLAARGTQYF
>TRBJ2-7|TRBV7-9
CASSPRGNYEQYF
>TRBJ2-7|TRBV20-1
CSARAESYEQYF
>TRBJ2-7|TRBV20-1
CSAREASLRDYEQYF
>TRBJ2-5|TRBV7-2
CASSLKGGGETQYF
>TRBJ2-7|TRBV7-6
CASSKMAGLASNEQYF
>TRBJ2-1|TRBV20-1
CSARDPVGDEQFF
>TRBJ2-1|TRBV18
CASSPREGTYNEQFF
>TRBJ2-5|TRBV7-2
CASSLRAGGPQETQYF
>TRBJ2-1|TRBV28
CASTRSGRTSGSGYYNEQFF
>TRBJ2-1|TRBV18
CASSLQLAGGSILYYNEQFF
>TRBJ1-1|TRBV5-1
CASSLDGGGGNTEAFF
>TRBJ1-5|TRBV5-1
CASSFGGNQPQHF
>TRBJ1-1|TRBV20-1
CSAQAQGGYTEAFF
>TRBJ2-3|TRBV9
CASSVSTDTQYF
>TRBJ1-4|TRBV7-2
CASSLGQGGNEKLFF
>TRBJ2-1|TRBV3-1
CAVRTRLDEQFF
>TRBJ2-5|TRBV5-1
CASSLNRGETQYF
>TRBJ1-1|TRBV10-3
CAISESDTEAFF
>TRBJ2-6|TRBV3-1
CASSHTGSGANVLTF
>TRBJ1-5|TRBV28
CASSFGGRGNQPQHF
>TRBJ1-2|TRBV12-3/TRBV12-4
CATGLRDTESYGYTF
>TRBJ2-7|TRBV11-2
CASSFSTPGRGSYEQYF
>TRBJ2-2|TRBV29-1
CSVHRDTGELFF
>TRBJ2-3|TRBV18
CASSPIAGDTDTQYF
>TRBJ1-1|TRBV7-3
CASSAYLNTEAFF
>TRBJ2-7|TRBV10-3
CAISDKGQIHYEQYF